A single T cell receptor beta chain is shown here with its context. What it binds is unknown. Researchers divided each subset's genomic DNA evenly across several immunoSEQ plates. Sequencing used immunoSEQ multiplex PCR; TCRdb keeps in-frame clones, though not all of them. The sample holds around 2.5 million clones, over 85% seen once. These data are taken from a study of shared clonotypes between healthy human individuals. Points from the study as a whole: Several donors shared approximately 5% of their naive CD4 clonotypes. For sorted subsets, rarefaction showed incomplete sequencing despite large depth.

The sequenced sample consisted of naive CD4+ T cells from PBMCs. Subset reported: CD45RA+ positively selected. The sequence came from a man younger than 35 in good health. Some clones in this sample may be carry-over from other donors' samples.

The CDR3 coding sequence is TGTGCCAGCACCTCGGGGGGAGTCGGCGAGCAGTACTTC. Its protein product is CASTSGGVGEQYF. V is TRBV6-5 and J is TRBJ2-7; 7 bases match TRBD2. There are 13 residues in the CDR3. The germline CDR1 and CDR2 sequences are MNHEY and SVGAGI. Losses at the gene ends were 7 bases for V and 6 bases for J; bases not matched to a gene: 9.